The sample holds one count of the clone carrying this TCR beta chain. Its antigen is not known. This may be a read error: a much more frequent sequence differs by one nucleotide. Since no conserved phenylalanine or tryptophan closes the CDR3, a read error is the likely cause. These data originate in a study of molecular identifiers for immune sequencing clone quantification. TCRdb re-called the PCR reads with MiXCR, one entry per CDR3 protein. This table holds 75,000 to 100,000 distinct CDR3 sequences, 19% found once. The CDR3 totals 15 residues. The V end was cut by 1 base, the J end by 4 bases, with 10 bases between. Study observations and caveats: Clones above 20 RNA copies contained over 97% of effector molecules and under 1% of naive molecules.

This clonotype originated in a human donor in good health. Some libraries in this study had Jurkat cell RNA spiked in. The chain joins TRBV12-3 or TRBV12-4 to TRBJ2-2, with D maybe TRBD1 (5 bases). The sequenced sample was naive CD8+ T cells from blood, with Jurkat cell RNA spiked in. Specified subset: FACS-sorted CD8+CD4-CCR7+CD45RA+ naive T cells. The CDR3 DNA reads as TGTGCCAGCAGTTTAGGGGCAGGGCCCACCGGGGAGCTGTTTCTT. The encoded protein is CASSLGAGPTGELFL.